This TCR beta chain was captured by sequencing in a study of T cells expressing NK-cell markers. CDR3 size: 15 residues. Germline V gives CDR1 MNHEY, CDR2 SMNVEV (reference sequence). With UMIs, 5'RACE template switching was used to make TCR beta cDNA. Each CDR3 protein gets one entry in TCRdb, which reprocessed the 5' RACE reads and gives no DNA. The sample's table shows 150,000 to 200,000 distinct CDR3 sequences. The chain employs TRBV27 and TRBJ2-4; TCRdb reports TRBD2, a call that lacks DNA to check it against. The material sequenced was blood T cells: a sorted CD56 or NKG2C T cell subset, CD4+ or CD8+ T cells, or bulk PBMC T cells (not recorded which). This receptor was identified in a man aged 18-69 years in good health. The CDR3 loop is CASSQGPAGKNIQYF.